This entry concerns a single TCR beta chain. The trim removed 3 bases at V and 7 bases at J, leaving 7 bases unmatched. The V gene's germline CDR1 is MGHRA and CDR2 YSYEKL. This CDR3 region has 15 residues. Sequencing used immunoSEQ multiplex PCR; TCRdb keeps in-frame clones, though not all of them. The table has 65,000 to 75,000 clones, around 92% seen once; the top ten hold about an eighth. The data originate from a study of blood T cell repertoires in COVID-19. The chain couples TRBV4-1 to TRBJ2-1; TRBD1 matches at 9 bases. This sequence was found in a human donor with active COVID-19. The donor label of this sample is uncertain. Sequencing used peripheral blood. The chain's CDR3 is CASSHYEDRGNEQFF. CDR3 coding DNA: TGCGCCAGCAGCCACTATGAGGACAGGGGTAATGAGCAGTTCTTC.